These T cell receptor beta chains were read from a single sample in a study of blood T cell repertoires in COVID-19. Clones were read by immunoSEQ multiplex PCR, and TCRdb kept only the in-frame ones, dropping some. This sample has around 270,000 clones, with around 87% found just once. The sample consisted of peripheral blood. The receptors shown here come from a woman aged 45-60 years with acute or convalescent COVID-19. Each CDR3 is given with its conserved first and last residue. Each record gives: J gene, V gene, D gene, clone size, CDR3 DNA, CDR3 protein. D genes are given only for firm matches. Not all rows give a size; the values are once, few, many and, for expanded clones, a class.

TRBJ2-3 TRBV7-3 NA NA TGTGCCAGCAGCTTAACGAGGACTACAGATACGCAGTATTTT CASSLTRTTDTQYF
TRBJ2-5 TRBV19 TRBD2 NA TGTGCCAGTATGACTAGCGGCCAAAGTAGGGAGACCCAGTACTTC CASMTSGQSRETQYF
TRBJ1-1 TRBV28 TRBD1 NA TGTGCCAGCAGTCCCCACCAGGACAGGGGAGGAACTGAAGCTTTCTTT CASSPHQDRGGTEAFF
TRBJ1-6 TRBV6-5 NA NA TGTGCCAGCAGTTACCTGGCAAAGTCCTATAATTCACCCCTCCACTTT CASSYLAKSYNSPLHF
TRBJ2-7 TRBV9 TRBD1 NA TGTGCCAGCAGCGGGGGGACAGGGGGCTACGAGCAGTACTTC CASSGGTGGYEQYF
TRBJ1-2 TRBV27 NA NA TGTGCCAGCCCTACCGGGACACGGATATCTGGCTACACCTTC CASPTGTRISGYTF
TRBJ1-4 TRBV6-1 NA few TGTGCCAGCAGTGGAGGCCTTGGACAGCTTAATGAAAAACTGTTTTTT CASSGGLGQLNEKLFF
TRBJ2-7 TRBV10-1 TRBD2 NA TGCGCCCGCCGGCAGCGGGGGACCTACGAGCAGTACTTC CARRQRGTYEQYF
TRBJ2-2 TRBV7-3 NA NA TGTGCCAGCAGCTCCGCTCCCGGCAGGGGATATACCGGGGAGCTGTTTTTT CASSSAPGRGYTGELFF
TRBJ1-5 TRBV28 NA NA TGTGCCAGCAGTTGGGGAGCCGGCAATCAGCCCCAGCATTTT CASSWGAGNQPQHF
TRBJ2-5 TRBV9 TRBD2 NA TGTGCCAGCAGCGTGGTAGCGGGAGCGTTCGAGACCCAGTACTTC CASSVVAGAFETQYF
TRBJ2-7 TRBV7-2 TRBD2 NA TGTGCCAGCAGCCCCAGAGGAGCGGGACGCTCCTACGAGCAGTACTTC CASSPRGAGRSYEQYF
TRBJ2-1 TRBV3-1/TRBV3-2 NA NA TGTGCCAGCAGCCCCCCTGGGGCATCCGGCTACAATGAGCAGTTCTTC CASSPPGASGYNEQFF
TRBJ1-5 TRBV18 NA NA TGTGCCAGCTCACCCGAGGCATCTATTAGCAATCAGCCCCAGCATTTT CASSPEASISNQPQHF
TRBJ1-1 TRBV28 NA NA TGTGCCAGCAGTTTAATCCTCCCGGGCACTGAAGCTTTCTTT CASSLILPGTEAFF
TRBJ1-2 TRBV28 NA NA TGTGCCAGCAGTTGGGTGGCAGGTGTGATCCGTGGCTACACCTTC CASSWVAGVIRGYTF
TRBJ2-1 TRBV5-1 TRBD2 few TGCGCCAGCAGCCCTACTAGCGGGAGCTACAATGAGCAGTTCTTC CASSPTSGSYNEQFF
TRBJ1-4 TRBV28 TRBD1 NA TGTGCCAGCAACATTAGACAGGGGGCAAGGGCAACTAATGAAAAACTGTTTTTT CASNIRQGARATNEKLFF
TRBJ2-3 TRBV7-3 TRBD2 NA TGTGCCAGCAGCCGGACTAGCGGGAGCGACACAGATACGCAGTATTTT CASSRTSGSDTDTQYF
TRBJ1-3 TRBV28 NA NA TGTGCCAGCAGTCTCCGGGGCACCATATATTTT CASSLRGTIYF
TRBJ1-3 TRBV5-1 TRBD1 NA TGCGCCAGCAGACCCGGACAGGGCACTGGAAACACCATATATTTT CASRPGQGTGNTIYF
TRBJ1-5 TRBV5-6 NA NA TGTGCCAGCAGCTTGGTGTCAGGCAGACAGCCCCAGCATTTT CASSLVSGRQPQHF
TRBJ2-3 TRBV15 NA NA TGTGCCACCAGCCCAGACTTGAGGGGCACAGATACGCAGTATTTT CATSPDLRGTDTQYF
TRBJ1-1 TRBV3-1/TRBV3-2 TRBD1 NA TGTGCCAGCAGCCGTGGACAGGGGGAAGCTTTCTTT CASSRGQGEAFF
TRBJ2-7 TRBV19 TRBD2 NA TGTGCCAGTAGTGGGAATAGCGGGGTCGGCGAGCAGTACTTC CASSGNSGVGEQYF
TRBJ1-5 TRBV21-1 NA NA TGTGCCAGCATCATTAACTCCCGGGACAGGGAATGTGGCAATCAGCCCCAGCATTTT CASIINSRDRECGNQPQHF
TRBJ2-4 TRBV6-5 TRBD2 once TGTGCCAGCAGAACTCTAGCGGGAGCCAAAAACATTCAGTACTTC CASRTLAGAKNIQYF